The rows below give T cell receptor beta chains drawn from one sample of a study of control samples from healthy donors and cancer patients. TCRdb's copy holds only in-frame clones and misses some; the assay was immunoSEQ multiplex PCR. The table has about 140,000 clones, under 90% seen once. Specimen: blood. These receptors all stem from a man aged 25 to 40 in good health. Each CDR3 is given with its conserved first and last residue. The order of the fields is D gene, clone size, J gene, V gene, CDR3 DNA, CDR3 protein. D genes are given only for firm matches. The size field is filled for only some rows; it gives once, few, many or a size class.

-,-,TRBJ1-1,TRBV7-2,TGTGCCAGCAGCCTCCGGGACAAGAGCACTGAAGCTTTCTTT,CASSLRDKSTEAFF
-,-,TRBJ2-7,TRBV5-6,TGTGCCAGCAGCCTGAGCCCGACAGGTCTGGGTTCCGAGCAGTACTTC,CASSLSPTGLGSEQYF
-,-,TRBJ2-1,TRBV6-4,TGTGCCAGCAGCCTGACCCCCGGGGCTTCTCGTTATGAGCAGTTCTTC,CASSLTPGASRYEQFF
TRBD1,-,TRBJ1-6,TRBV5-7,TGTGCCAGCAGCTTGGGGGTGGACAGGGGGCAACCAAATTCACCCCTCCACTTT,CASSLGVDRGQPNSPLHF
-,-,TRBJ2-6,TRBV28,TGTGCCAGCAGTCCTGGGGGACGTGGGGCCAACGTCCTGACTTTC,CASSPGGRGANVLTF
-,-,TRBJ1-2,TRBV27,TGTGCCAGCAGTACCCGGGACAACGTACGAGGCTATGGCTACACCTTC,CASSTRDNVRGYGYTF
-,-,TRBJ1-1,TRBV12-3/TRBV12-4,TGTGCCAGCAGATCCGGCAACACTGAAGCTTTCTTT,CASRSGNTEAFF
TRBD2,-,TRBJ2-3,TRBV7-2,TGTGCCAGCAGCTTCCAGACTAGCGGGAAACCCACAGATACGCAGTATTTT,CASSFQTSGKPTDTQYF
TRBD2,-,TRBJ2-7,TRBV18,TGTGCCAGCTCACCACCGGTCGCGGGGGTGGACGAGCAGTACTTC,CASSPPVAGVDEQYF
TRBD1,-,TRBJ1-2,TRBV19,TGTGCCAGTAGTACGAGGGGGGACAGAACTAACTATGGCTACACCTTC,CASSTRGDRTNYGYTF
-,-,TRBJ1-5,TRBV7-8,TGTGCCAGCAGCCTGAGACAAGAAAATCAGCCCCAGCATTTT,CASSLRQENQPQHF
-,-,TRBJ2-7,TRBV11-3,TGTGCCAGCAGCCGCTCCTACGAGCAGTACTTC,CASSRSYEQYF
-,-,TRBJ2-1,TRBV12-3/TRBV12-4,TGTGCCAGCAGTTTGGGGGGAGTAAATGAGCAGTTCTTC,CASSLGGVNEQFF
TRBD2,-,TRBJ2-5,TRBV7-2,TGTGCCAGCAGCTTTGAGACTAGCGGCCCAATACACTTC,CASSFETSGPIHF
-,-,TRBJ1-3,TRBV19,TGTGCCAGTACCCGTTTGGGGGCCGGAAACACCATATATTTT,CASTRLGAGNTIYF
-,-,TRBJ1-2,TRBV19,TGTGCCACAGGACAGACCTATTTCTATGGCTACACCTTC,CATGQTYFYGYTF
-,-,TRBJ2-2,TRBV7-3,TGTGCCAGCAGCTTAGGGGCCACCAGGGTAGGGGAGCTGTTTTTT,CASSLGATRVGELFF
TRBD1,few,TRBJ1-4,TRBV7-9,TGTGCCAGCAGCCCCCGGACAGGGATTGAAAAACTGTTTTTT,CASSPRTGIEKLFF
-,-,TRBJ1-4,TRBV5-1,TGCGCCAGCAGCGCCGGGACGGCGAATGAAAAACTGTTTTTT,CASSAGTANEKLFF
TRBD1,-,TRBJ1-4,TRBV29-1,TGCAGCGTTGAAGACGACAGGGACCCTAATGAAAAACTGTTTTTT,CSVEDDRDPNEKLFF
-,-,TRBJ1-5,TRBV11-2,TGTGCCAGCAGCTTTGACCTCGGGGCTAATCAGCCCCAGCATTTT,CASSFDLGANQPQHF
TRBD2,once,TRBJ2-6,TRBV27,TGTGCCAGCAGTTTCCTGGGACTAGCGGGAGGTGAGGCCAACGTCCTGACTTTC,CASSFLGLAGGEANVLTF
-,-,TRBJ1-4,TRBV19,TGTGCCAGTAGTGGACAGCCGGGAGAAAAACTGTTTTTT,CASSGQPGEKLFF
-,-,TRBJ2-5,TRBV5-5,TGTGCCAGCAGCTTGCTGGGACTGGAAACCCAGTACTTC,CASSLLGLETQYF
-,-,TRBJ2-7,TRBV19,TGTGCCAGTAGTATAATCCCAGGGAACGAGCAGTACTTC,CASSIIPGNEQYF
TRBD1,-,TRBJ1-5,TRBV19,TGTGCCAGTAGTATTCCGGGACAGCGATACAATCAGCCCCAGCATTTT,CASSIPGQRYNQPQHF
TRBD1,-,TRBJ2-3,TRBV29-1,TGCAGCGTCCAAGGACAGGGACTCGCCACAGATACGCAGTATTTT,CSVQGQGLATDTQYF
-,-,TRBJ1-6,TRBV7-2,TGTGCCAGCAGCCCAGACGGGGTCTATAATTCACCCCTCCACTTT,CASSPDGVYNSPLHF
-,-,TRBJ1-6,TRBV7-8,TGTGCCAGCAGTTCACACTTATATAATTCACCCCTCCACTTT,CASSSHLYNSPLHF
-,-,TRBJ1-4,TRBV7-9,TGTGCCAGCAGCTTAGGGATGTATGAGGGTGAAAAACTGTTTTTT,CASSLGMYEGEKLFF
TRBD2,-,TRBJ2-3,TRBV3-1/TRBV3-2,TGTGCCAGCAGCCAACCCCTCACTAGCGGGGGTGGAGATACGCAGTATTTT,CASSQPLTSGGGDTQYF
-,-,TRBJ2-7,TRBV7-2,TGTGCCAGCAGCCAGCCGGCCTACGAGCAGTACTTC,CASSQPAYEQYF
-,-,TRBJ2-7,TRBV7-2,TGTGCCAGCAGCTTGACAGGCGCCCTCGAGCAGTACTTC,CASSLTGALEQYF
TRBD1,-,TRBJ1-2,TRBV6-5,TGTGCCAGCACCTACAGGGGGGATAACTATGGCTACACCTTC,CASTYRGDNYGYTF
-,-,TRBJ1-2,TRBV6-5,TGTGCCAGCACCCCACTGACAGTCCTAAACTATGGCTACACCTTC,CASTPLTVLNYGYTF
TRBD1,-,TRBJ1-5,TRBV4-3,TGCGCCAGCAGCCAAGATACCGGGACAGGGGGCCTACGGCAGCATTTT,CASSQDTGTGGLRQHF
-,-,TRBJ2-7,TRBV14,TGTGCCAGCAGCCAAACCCTAGCATCGTACGACGAGCAGTACTTC,CASSQTLASYDEQYF
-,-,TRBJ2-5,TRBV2,TGTGCCAGCGGGAAGGAAGAGACCCAGTACTTC,CASGKEETQYF
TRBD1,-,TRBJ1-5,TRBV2,TGTGCCAGCAGCGGGACAGGGGGCGTTCAGCCCCAGCATTTT,CASSGTGGVQPQHF
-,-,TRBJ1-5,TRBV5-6,TGTGCCAGCAGCCTGGCCGGCCCCAGGGACGGGCAGCCCCAGCATTTT,CASSLAGPRDGQPQHF
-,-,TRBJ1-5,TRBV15,TGTGCCACCAGCAGAGGGCGTGATCAGCCCCAGCATTTT,CATSRGRDQPQHF
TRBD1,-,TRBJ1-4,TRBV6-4,TGTGCCAGCAGTGAGGCTCCCGGGACAGGGGGCGAAAAACTGTTTTTT,CASSEAPGTGGEKLFF
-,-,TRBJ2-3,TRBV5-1,TGCGCCAGCAGCTTGGTGGACGGGTTAACAGATACGCAGTATTTT,CASSLVDGLTDTQYF
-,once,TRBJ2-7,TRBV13,TGTGCCAGCAGCAGCCGGGGGAGAGGTTCCTACGAGCAGTACTTC,CASSSRGRGSYEQYF
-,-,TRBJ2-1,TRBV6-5,TGTGCCAGCAGAGTACGCCCCTACAATGAGCAGTTCTTC,CASRVRPYNEQFF
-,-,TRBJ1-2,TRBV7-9,TGTGCCAGCAGCTTAGAGAGTCTTTATGGCTACACCTTC,CASSLESLYGYTF
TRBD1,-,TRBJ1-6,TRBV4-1,TGCGCCAGCAGCCAATACCCACCGGGACAGGGGGCAGGTAATTCACCCCTCCACTTT,CASSQYPPGQGAGNSPLHF
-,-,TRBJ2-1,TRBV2,TGTGCCAGCAGTGAAGCCCGGGGAAATGAGCAGTTCTTC,CASSEARGNEQFF
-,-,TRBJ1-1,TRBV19,TGTGCCAGTAGTATATCCGGGATGGGCACTGAAGCTTTCTTT,CASSISGMGTEAFF
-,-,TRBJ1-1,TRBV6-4,TGTGCCAGCAGTGAACACAGCCTCACTGAAGCTTTCTTT,CASSEHSLTEAFF
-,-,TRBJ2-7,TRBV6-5,TGTGCCAGCCAAAGAACCCTCTCGAGCCCCTACGAGCAGTACTTC,CASQRTLSSPYEQYF
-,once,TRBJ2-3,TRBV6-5,TGTGCCAGCAACATACCCCCAAGACCCGGGGATACGCAGTATTTT,CASNIPPRPGDTQYF
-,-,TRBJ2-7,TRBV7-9,TGTGCCAGCAGCTTAGGGTCAGGGGGGGTCTACGAGCAGTACTTC,CASSLGSGGVYEQYF
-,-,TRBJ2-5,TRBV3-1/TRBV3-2,TGTGCCAGCAGCGGGGCCCCGGGAACCCAGTACTTC,CASSGAPGTQYF